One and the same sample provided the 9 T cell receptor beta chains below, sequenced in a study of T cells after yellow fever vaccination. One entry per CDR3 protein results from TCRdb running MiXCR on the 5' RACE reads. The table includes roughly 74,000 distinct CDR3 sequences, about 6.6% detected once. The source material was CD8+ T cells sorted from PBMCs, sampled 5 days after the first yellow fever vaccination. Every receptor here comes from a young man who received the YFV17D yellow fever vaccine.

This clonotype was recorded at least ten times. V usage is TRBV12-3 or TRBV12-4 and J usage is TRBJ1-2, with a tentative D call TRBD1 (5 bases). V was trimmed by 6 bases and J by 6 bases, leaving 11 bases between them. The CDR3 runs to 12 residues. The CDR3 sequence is CASSLDIHGYTF. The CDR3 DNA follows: TGTGCCAGCAGCCTGGACATTCATGGCTACACCTTC.

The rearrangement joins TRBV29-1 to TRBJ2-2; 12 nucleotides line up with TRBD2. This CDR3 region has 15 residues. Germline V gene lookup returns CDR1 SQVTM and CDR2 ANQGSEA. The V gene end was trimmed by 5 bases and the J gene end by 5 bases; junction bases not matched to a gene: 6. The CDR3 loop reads CSVRLAGDETGELFF. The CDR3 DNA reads TGCAGCGTTAGACTAGCGGGGGATGAGACCGGGGAGCTGTTTTTT.

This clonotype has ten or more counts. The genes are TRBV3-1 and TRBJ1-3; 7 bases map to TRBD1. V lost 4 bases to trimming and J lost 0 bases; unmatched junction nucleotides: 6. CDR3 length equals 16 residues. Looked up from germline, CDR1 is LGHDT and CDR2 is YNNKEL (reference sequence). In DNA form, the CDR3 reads TGTGCCAGCAGCCCCTGGGACAGCCTCTCTGGAAACACCATATATTTT. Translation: CASSPWDSLSGNTIYF.

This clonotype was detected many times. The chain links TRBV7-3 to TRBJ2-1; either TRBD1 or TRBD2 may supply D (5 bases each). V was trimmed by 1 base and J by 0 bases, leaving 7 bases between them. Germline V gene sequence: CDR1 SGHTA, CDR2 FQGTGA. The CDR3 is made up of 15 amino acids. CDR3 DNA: TGTGCCAGCAGCTTAAGGGGGAGCTCCTACAATGAGCAGTTCTTC. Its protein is CASSLRGSSYNEQFF.

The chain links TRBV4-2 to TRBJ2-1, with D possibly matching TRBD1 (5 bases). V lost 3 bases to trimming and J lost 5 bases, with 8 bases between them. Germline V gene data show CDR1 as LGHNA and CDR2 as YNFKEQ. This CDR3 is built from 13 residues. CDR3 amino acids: CASSHPTDNEQFF. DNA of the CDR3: TGTGCCAGCAGCCATCCGACAGACAATGAGCAGTTCTTC.

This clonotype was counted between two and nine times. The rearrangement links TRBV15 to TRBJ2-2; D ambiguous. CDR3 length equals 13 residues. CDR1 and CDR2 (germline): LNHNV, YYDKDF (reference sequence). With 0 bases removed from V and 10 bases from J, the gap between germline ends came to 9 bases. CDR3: CATSREWAEELFF. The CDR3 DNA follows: TGTGCCACCAGCAGAGAGTGGGCTGAGGAGCTGTTTTTT.

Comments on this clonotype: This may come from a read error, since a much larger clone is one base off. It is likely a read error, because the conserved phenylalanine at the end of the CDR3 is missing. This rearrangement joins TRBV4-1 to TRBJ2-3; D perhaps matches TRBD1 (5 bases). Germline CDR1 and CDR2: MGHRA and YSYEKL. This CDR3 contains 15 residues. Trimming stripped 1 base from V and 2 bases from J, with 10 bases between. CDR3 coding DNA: TGCGCCAGCAGCCAAGCTCGCAGGGACACAGATACGCAGTATTAT. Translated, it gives CASSQARRDTDTQYY.

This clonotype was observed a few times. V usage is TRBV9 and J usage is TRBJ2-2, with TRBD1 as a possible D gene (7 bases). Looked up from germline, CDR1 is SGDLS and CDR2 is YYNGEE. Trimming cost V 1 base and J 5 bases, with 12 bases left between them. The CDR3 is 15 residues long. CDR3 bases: TGTGCCAGCAGCGTATCCCAGGGGGGAACCGGGGAGCTGTTTTTT. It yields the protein CASSVSQGGTGELFF. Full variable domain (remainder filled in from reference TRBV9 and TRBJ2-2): DSGVTQTPKHLITATGQRVTLRCSPRSGDLSVYWYQQSLDQGLQFLIQYYNGEERAKGNILERFSAQQFPDLHSELNLSSLELGDSALYFCASSVSQGGTGELFFGEGSRLTVL.

DNA for the CDR3: TGCGCCAGCAGGTCTGGTGGGCAGACTGAAGCTTTCTTT. Translated, it gives CASRSGGQTEAFF. V is TRBV4-1 and J is TRBJ1-1; D unresolved. CDR1 and CDR2 (germline): MGHRA, YSYEKL. CDR3 length: 13 residues. The V end was cut by 6 bases, the J end by 5 bases, with 13 bases between.